The 21 T cell receptor beta chains reported below all come from one sample, sequenced in a study of blood T cell repertoires in COVID-19. Assay used: immunoSEQ multiplex PCR; TCRdb lists only in-frame clones, some missing. The sample lists hundreds of thousands of clones; about nine tenths were seen once. The sample taken for sequencing was peripheral blood. Every receptor here comes from a woman younger than 45 with COVID-19, enrolled during active disease.

The chain joins TRBV18 to TRBJ2-7; a possible D gene is TRBD2 (5 bases). In germline, CDR1 is KGHSH, CDR2 LQKENI. The CDR3 sequence is 17 residues long. The V end lost 3 bases, the J end lost 0 bases, and 18 bases lay between the germline ends. This CDR3 is CASSPSVAGESSYEQYF. In DNA form, the CDR3 reads TGTGCCAGCTCACCGTCAGTCGCGGGTGAGAGCTCCTACGAGCAGTACTTC.

This clone was found a few times. The chain links TRBV14 to TRBJ1-1, with D uncertain. The CDR3 extends over 11 amino acids. CDR1 is SGHDN, CDR2 FVKESK, per germline. V was clipped by 4 bases and J by 11 bases, with 11 bases between them. As DNA, the CDR3 is TGTGCCAGCAGCCGAAACGGTCACGCTTTCTTT. It translates to CASSRNGHAFF. Supplemented by reference TRBV14 and TRBJ1-1, the full variable domain reads EAGVTQFPSHSVIEKGQTVTLRCDPISGHDNLYWYRRVMGKEIKFLLHFVKESKQDESGMPNNRFLAERTGGTYSTLKVQPAELEDSGVYFCASSRNGHAFFGQGTRLTVV.

This clone has a single count. The chain is built from TRBV5-4 and TRBJ1-4; 7 bases match TRBD1. Germline loops: CDR1 SGHNT, CDR2 YYREEE (reference sequence). With V trimmed by 6 bases and J by 8 bases, 10 bases remained unmatched. The CDR3 length is 14 residues. The CDR3 DNA follows: TGTGCCAGCACCAATGACAGGGTAGAGGAAAAACTGTTTTTT. It yields the protein CASTNDRVEEKLFF.

The chain uses TRBV11-2 and TRBJ1-4; D unclear. The V gene's germline CDR1 is SGHAT and CDR2 FQNNGV. With 2 bases removed from V and 14 bases from J, the gap between germline ends came to 12 bases. The CDR3 length is 12 residues. This CDR3 reads CASSLFSGELFF. The CDR3 bases are TGTGCCAGCAGCTTATTTTCCGGTGAGCTGTTTTTT.

J is TRBJ2-1 and V is TRBV19, with D unresolved. In germline, CDR1 is LNHDA, CDR2 SQIVND (reference sequence). Deletions cut 3 bases from V and 0 bases from J, with 15 bases between. The CDR3 spans 17 residues. This CDR3 reads CASSMYPAVGSYNEQFF. CDR3 sequence (DNA): TGTGCCAGTAGTATGTATCCCGCGGTGGGCTCCTACAATGAGCAGTTCTTC.

V and J are TRBV6-5 and TRBJ2-1; 10 bases agree with TRBD2. CDR3 length: 15 amino acids. Germline CDR1 reads MNHEY; CDR2 reads SVGAGI. V lost 6 bases and J lost 6; bases outside the gene matches: 8. The CDR3 reads CASSLTSGIFNEQFF. The CDR3 DNA sequence: TGTGCCAGCAGCCTAACTAGCGGGATTTTCAATGAGCAGTTCTTC.

This rearrangement joins TRBV10-3 to TRBJ1-5, with D perhaps TRBD1 (6 bases). Germline-derived CDR1 and CDR2 are ENHRY and SYGVKD. The ends were cut back, 3 bases at V and 2 bases at J, with 17 bases in the middle. The CDR3 extends over 17 amino acids. As DNA, the CDR3 is TGTGCCATCAGTGATTACGGACAGACTGGGGGCAATCAGCCCCAGCATTTT. The encoded protein is CAISDYGQTGGNQPQHF.

J is TRBJ2-7 and V is TRBV20-1, with 7 bases lining up with TRBD2. Germline CDR1 reads DFQATT; CDR2 reads SNEGSKA (reference sequence). Trimming cost V 3 bases and J 0 bases; bases outside gene matches: 2. This CDR3 has 13 amino acids. The CDR3 reads CSASGGSSYEQYF. In DNA form, the CDR3 reads TGCAGTGCTAGTGGCGGGAGCTCCTACGAGCAGTACTTC.

This clone occurred a few times. The chain is built from TRBV6-5 and TRBJ2-2; 7 bases fit TRBD2. The CDR3 extends over 14 amino acids. In germline, CDR1 is MNHEY, CDR2 SVGAGI. With 3 bases clipped from V and 6 bases from J, the junction kept 4 bases outside the gene matches. The CDR3: CASSYAAGAGELFF. CDR3 sequence (DNA): TGTGCCAGCAGTTATGCTGCGGGGGCCGGGGAGCTGTTTTTT.

The CDR3 sequence: CASSVVGESSYEQYF. For the CDR3, the DNA is TGTGCCAGCAGCGTAGTGGGAGAAAGCTCCTACGAGCAGTACTTC. The chain combines TRBV9 with TRBJ2-7; D might be TRBD2 (5 bases). V was shortened by 0 bases and J by 0 bases, with 10 bases between the two germline ends. The CDR3 runs 15 residues. CDR1 is SGDLS, CDR2 YYNGEE, per germline.

The rearrangement uses TRBV5-6 and TRBJ1-4; the D gene is possibly TRBD1 (6 bases). V dropped 3 bases and J dropped 10 bases, with 13 bases sitting between them. The CDR3 consists of 13 residues. CDR1 is SGHDT, CDR2 YYEEEE, per germline. Here the CDR3 DNA reads TGTGCCAGCAGCTCGTACAGGGTCGGAAAACTGTTTTTT. Translated, it gives CASSSYRVGKLFF.

The chain recombines TRBV12-5 with TRBJ2-1; D perhaps matches TRBD2 (6 bases). CDR1 and CDR2 from the germline V gene are LGHNT and FRNRAP. Trimming left V 1 base short and J 4 bases short, with 8 bases between. CDR3 length equals 14 residues. In nucleotides, the CDR3 is TGTGCTAGTGGTTTGGGACTAGGATACAATGAGCAGTTCTTC. It codes for CASGLGLGYNEQFF.

DNA for the CDR3: TGTGCCAGCAGCGTCAGACAGGGTCTGGATACTGGGGCCAACGTCCTGACTTTC. Its translation: CASSVRQGLDTGANVLTF. This chain links TRBV9 with TRBJ2-6; 7 bases match TRBD1. With V trimmed by 2 bases and J by 2 bases, 10 bases remained unmatched. This CDR3 has 18 residues. Looked up from germline, CDR1 is SGDLS and CDR2 is YYNGEE.

The chain uses TRBV3-1 (or the pseudogene TRBV3-2) and TRBJ1-5; D possibly corresponds to TRBD1 (5 bases). The CDR3 is made up of 13 amino acids. V was shortened by 2 bases and J by 9 bases, with 11 bases between the two germline ends. The germline gives CDR1 LGHDT, CDR2 YNNKEL (reference sequence). Here the CDR3 reads CASSQLGGRPQHF. In DNA, the CDR3 is TGTGCCAGCAGCCAATTGGGGGGTCGGCCCCAGCATTTT.

The chain employs TRBV19 and TRBJ2-1; 8 nucleotides agree with TRBD2. In germline, CDR1 is LNHDA, CDR2 SQIVND (reference sequence). The CDR3 is 15 amino acids. The junction had 8 bases not matched to a gene; V was cut back by 7 bases and J by 3 bases. CDR3 protein: CASTPGRALYNEQFF. The CDR3 nucleotides are TGTGCCAGTACCCCCGGGAGGGCCCTCTACAATGAGCAGTTCTTC.

CDR3 coding DNA: TGTGCCAGCAGCTGGAGGCGAACAGATACGCAGTATTTT. Its translation is CASSWRRTDTQYF. V gene TRBV5-4 combines with J gene TRBJ2-3; possibly TRBD2 for D (5 bases). V dropped 3 bases and J dropped 3 bases, with 8 bases sitting between them. The CDR3 is 13 amino acids. Per germline, CDR1 SGHNT and CDR2 YYREEE (reference sequence).

About this clone: The identical CDR3 is also encoded by other nucleotide sequences in the sample. The chain employs TRBV19 and TRBJ1-1; 7 bases agree with TRBD1. The length of the CDR3 is 14 residues. From germline, CDR1 is LNHDA and CDR2 SQIVND (reference sequence). The V segment lost 3 bases and the J segment 5 bases; nucleotides outside the gene matches: 6. Here the CDR3 DNA reads TGTGCCAGTAGTATGACAGGGTCCGGGACTGAAGCTTTCTTT. As protein: CASSMTGSGTEAFF.

The V call is TRBV28, the J call TRBJ2-7; TRBD2 matches at 7 bases. The CDR3 covers 12 residues. V lost 1 base, J lost 6 bases, and 0 bases stayed unmatched. CDR1 and CDR2 from the germline V gene are MDHEN and SYDVKM. CDR3 amino acids: CASSLSGGEQYF. CDR3 coding DNA: TGTGCCAGCAGTTTATCGGGGGGCGAGCAGTACTTC.

The chain links TRBV28 to TRBJ2-1; TRBD2 is a possible D gene (6 bases). This CDR3 has 17 residues. V shed 2 bases and J shed 5 bases, with 19 bases lying between them. Germline CDR1 reads MDHEN; CDR2 reads SYDVKM. The CDR3: CASSLPTRGDLNNEQFF. CDR3 sequence (DNA): TGTGCCAGCAGTTTACCGACCCGAGGGGACTTAAACAATGAGCAGTTCTTC.

The chain links TRBV2 to TRBJ1-4; a possible D gene is TRBD1 (6 bases). The V end lost 8 bases, the J end lost 5 bases, and 18 bases lay between the germline ends. Germline CDR1 and CDR2: SNHLY and FYNNEI. The CDR3 spans 15 residues. The CDR3 sequence: CASGRALDSNEKLFF. As DNA, the CDR3 is TGTGCCAGCGGAAGAGCCTTGGACAGCAATGAAAAACTGTTTTTT.

J is TRBJ2-7 and V is TRBV2; 8 bases map to TRBD2. The CDR3 has 14 residues. The germline V gene encodes CDR1 SNHLY and CDR2 FYNNEI. With V trimmed by 7 bases and J by 2 bases, 7 bases remained unmatched. The DNA for the CDR3 is TGTGCCAGCATGGAGCGGGAGACGGCCTACGAGCAGTACTTC. Translated: CASMERETAYEQYF.